Sequencing of this TCR beta chain was carried out in a study of Graves' ophthalmopathy and Graves' hyperthyroidism. As concerns this clonotype: Its antigen is not known.

Serum thyroxine and TRAb, along with clinical symptoms, thyroid ultrasound and orbital computed tomography, were what diagnosis relied on. Amplification of TCR beta CDR3 regions used RNA transcripts. HTBI-primed first-round RT-PCR preceded second-round multiplex PCR. TCRdb used MiXCR to reprocess the multiplex PCR reads, holding one entry per CDR3 protein. The sample lists 300,000 to 400,000 distinct CDR3 sequences, 15% to 20% occurring once. Findings of the study overall: Sensitivity of about 90% and specificity of roughly 80% were achieved when a 13-signature model separated ophthalmopathy from stable hyperthyroidism. Also, most clonotypes expanded in the thyroid above 0.001 frequency appeared in blood.

CDR1 and CDR2 (germline): LNHDA, SQIVND (reference sequence). Trimming shortened V by 9 bases and J by 6 bases, and 24 bases separated the two germline ends. The CDR3 is made up of 15 amino acids. The chain has TRBV19 and TRBJ2-7; TRBD1 or TRBD2 may be the D gene (7 bases each). The TCR was taken from an adult man with Graves' ophthalmopathy. Sequenced: peripheral blood. The CDR3 loop is CASRGGSRREREQYF. In DNA, the CDR3 is TGTGCCAGCAGGGGGGGGTCTCGCAGGGAACGCGAGCAGTACTTC.